This entry lists 26 T cell receptor beta chains sequenced from one sample in a study of blood T cell repertoires in COVID-19. The protocol was immunoSEQ multiplex PCR, while the TCRdb copy is restricted to in-frame clones and leaves out a portion. The data show tens of thousands of clones, with more than 80% seen just once and about 4.8% held by the top ten. The sequencing input was peripheral blood. The receptors were sampled from a woman aged 80 or over with active or convalescent COVID-19.

The chain links TRBV27 to TRBJ1-2; unclear D gene. Germline V gene lookup returns CDR1 MNHEY and CDR2 SMNVEV (reference sequence). V gave up 4 bases and J gave up 1 base, with 13 bases separating them. The CDR3 loop spans 15 amino acids. CDR3: CASSSNLHYNYGYTF. The CDR3 coding sequence is TGTGCCAGCAGTTCCAATCTTCACTATAACTATGGCTACACCTTC.

The count of this clone is one. The chain couples TRBV6-2 or TRBV6-3 to TRBJ2-4, with 8 bases aligning to TRBD2. V was pared by 0 bases and J by 4 bases, with 5 bases of the junction left unmatched. This CDR3 comprises 16 residues. The V gene's germline CDR1 is MNHEY and CDR2 SVGEGT. The CDR3 here is CASSYSGAGGKNIQYF. The CDR3, as DNA: TGTGCCAGCAGTTACTCGGGTGCGGGAGGAAAAAACATTCAGTACTTC.

V usage is TRBV4-1 and J usage is TRBJ2-7; 8 bases are a match to TRBD1. The V gene's germline CDR1 is MGHRA and CDR2 YSYEKL. V lost 2 bases and J lost 2; bases outside the gene matches: 5. The CDR3 runs to 15 residues. The CDR3: CASSQPGTGAYEQYF. CDR3 nucleotides: TGCGCCAGCAGCCAACCGGGGACAGGAGCCTACGAGCAGTACTTC.

This sequence joins TRBV15 and TRBJ2-7, with D possibly being TRBD2 (6 bases). Trimming took off 5 bases at V and 2 bases at J, with 13 bases between the two ends. The V gene's germline CDR1 is LNHNV and CDR2 YYDKDF (reference sequence). The CDR3 is 14 residues long. The DNA for the CDR3 is TGTGCCACCAGCTGGGGGACTCCACCCTACGAGCAGTACTTC. Translating gives CATSWGTPPYEQYF.

The chain carries TRBV28 and TRBJ1-5, with D tentatively TRBD1 (6 bases). V gave up 4 bases and J gave up 4 bases, with 17 bases separating them. Germline V gene sequence: CDR1 MDHEN, CDR2 SYDVKM. The CDR3 runs 16 residues. The CDR3 spells CASSSGQSDSNQPQHF. DNA of the CDR3: TGTGCCAGCAGTTCCGGACAGTCGGATAGTAATCAGCCCCAGCATTTT.

The V gene is TRBV27, the J gene TRBJ2-7, with TRBD1 matching over 9 bases. The CDR3 is 15 amino acids. Germline trimming cut 8 bases from V and 3 bases from J; bases unmatched to any gene: 11. CDR1 and CDR2 (germline): MNHEY, SMNVEV (reference sequence). The CDR3 reads CASSRSGTGYYEQYF. The CDR3, as DNA: TGTGCCAGCTCTCGCTCCGGGACAGGGTACTACGAGCAGTACTTC.

The chain has TRBV27 and TRBJ2-4; D perhaps matches TRBD2 (5 bases). The V and J ends lost 3 bases and 5 bases respectively, with 11 bases between them. This CDR3 region has 14 residues. In germline, CDR1 is MNHEY, CDR2 SMNVEV (reference sequence). CDR3 sequence reads: CASSFRGIENIQYF. Written as DNA, the CDR3 is TGTGCCAGCAGTTTCAGAGGGATAGAAAACATTCAGTACTTC.

The V call is TRBV19, the J call TRBJ1-3, with 8 nucleotides matching TRBD1. Per the germline V gene, CDR1 is LNHDA and CDR2 is SQIVND (reference sequence). The CDR3 runs 16 residues. Trimming cost V 5 bases and J 0 bases; bases outside gene matches: 6. CDR3 loop: CASSPRDRSSGNTIYF. The CDR3 bases are TGTGCCAGTAGTCCCCGGGACAGGAGCTCTGGAAACACCATATATTTT.

V gene TRBV7-9 combines with J gene TRBJ2-2, with D tentatively TRBD1 (6 bases). The length of the CDR3 is 18 residues. The V gene lost 5 bases and the J gene lost 4 bases, with 23 bases spanning the gap. Germline V lookup: CDR1 SEHNR, CDR2 FQNEAQ (reference sequence). In DNA form, the CDR3 reads TGTGCCAGCAGCAAAGCTAAGTCACAGGGTCGGGGCACCGGGGAGCTGTTTTTT. Its protein is CASSKAKSQGRGTGELFF.

The chain is built from TRBV27 and TRBJ1-2, with D possibly TRBD1 on 6 matching bases. The CDR3 totals 19 residues. CDR1 is MNHEY and CDR2 is SMNVEV in the germline V gene (reference sequence). V was trimmed by 6 bases and J by 3 bases, leaving 29 bases between them. The CDR3 region is CASRKVPGQFLKSHYGYTF. CDR3 in DNA: TGTGCCAGCAGAAAAGTCCCGGGACAATTTTTAAAATCCCACTATGGCTACACCTTC.

The V call is TRBV6-2 or TRBV6-3, the J call TRBJ1-2, with D unclear. Trimming took off 9 bases at V and 4 bases at J, with 15 bases between the two ends. Germline V gives CDR1 MNHEY, CDR2 SVGEGT. This CDR3 contains 13 residues. CDR3 amino acids: CASSDRVGYGYTF. The CDR3 DNA reads TGTGCCAGTAGCGACCGGGTGGGCTATGGCTACACCTTC.

This clone was seen only once. The rearrangement uses TRBV3-1 (or the pseudogene TRBV3-2) and TRBJ2-1, with D tentatively TRBD2 (5 bases). The CDR3 totals 13 residues. The V end lost 3 bases, the J end lost 8 bases, and 11 bases lay between the germline ends. Germline V gene lookup returns CDR1 LGHDT and CDR2 YNNKEL (reference sequence). The CDR3 DNA is TGTGCCAGCAGCCAGGCCCTAGCCCATGAGCAGTTCTTC. This gives the protein CASSQALAHEQFF.

The V gene is TRBV7-2, the J gene TRBJ2-2, with 9 nucleotides matching TRBD2. Germline lookup yields CDR1 SGHTA and CDR2 FQGNSA. This CDR3 region has 14 residues. V lost 6 bases, J lost 5 bases, and 4 bases stayed unmatched. The DNA for the CDR3 is TGTGCCAGCAGAGCTAGCGGGGATACCGGGGAGCTGTTTTTT. Protein sequence: CASRASGDTGELFF.

This chain links TRBV4-1 with TRBJ2-3, with TRBD2 matching 10 bases. The CDR3 consists of 19 residues. V lost 3 bases to trimming and J lost 1 base; unmatched junction nucleotides: 13. Germline loops: CDR1 MGHRA, CDR2 YSYEKL. As DNA, the CDR3 is TGCGCCAGCAGCCAGCCGGGACTAGCGTCCCGGAGGGGCACAGATACGCAGTATTTT. This translates into CASSQPGLASRRGTDTQYF.

This rearrangement joins TRBV9 to TRBJ2-1; 8 bases are shared with TRBD2. The CDR3 sequence is 15 residues long. CDR1 is SGDLS, CDR2 YYNGEE, per germline. The V and J ends lost 4 bases and 6 bases, in that order; junction bases with no gene match: 9. The CDR3: CASSLRGGGSNEQFF. The DNA for the CDR3 is TGTGCCAGCAGCCTAAGGGGCGGGGGGAGCAATGAGCAGTTCTTC. Variable domain in full (rest from reference TRBV9 and TRBJ2-1): DSGVTQTPKHLITATGQRVTLRCSPRSGDLSVYWYQQSLDQGLQFLIQYYNGEERAKGNILERFSAQQFPDLHSELNLSSLELGDSALYFCASSLRGGGSNEQFFGPGTRLTVL.

The rearrangement links TRBV7-9 to TRBJ1-4, with 8 bases identical to TRBD1. Germline V gene sequence: CDR1 SEHNR, CDR2 FQNEAQ (reference sequence). The CDR3 consists of 15 residues. The J segment lost 6 bases and the V segment lost 2 bases, leaving 5 bases of the junction unmatched. In DNA, the CDR3 is TGTGCCAGCAGCTTACAGACAGGGGTAGATGAAAAACTGTTTTTT. Protein sequence: CASSLQTGVDEKLFF.

The V and J genes are TRBV28 and TRBJ1-6; no clear D gene. Germline V gives CDR1 MDHEN, CDR2 SYDVKM. The CDR3 runs to 14 residues. V lost 6 bases, J lost 8 bases, and 14 bases lay in between. In nucleotides, the CDR3 is TGTGCCAGCAGACCTTTCTCGCCGGATTCACCCCTCCACTTT. This encodes CASRPFSPDSPLHF.

The chain employs TRBV28 and TRBJ1-1; tentative D call: TRBD1 (6 bases). With 6 bases removed from V and 8 bases from J, the gap between germline ends came to 13 bases. Germline CDR1 reads MDHEN; CDR2 reads SYDVKM. The CDR3 runs to 12 residues. CDR3 coding DNA: TGTGCCAGCAGGCGAGGGGGTCGGGAAGCTTTCTTT. As protein: CASRRGGREAFF.

The table lists this clone with a few counts. The chain employs TRBV2 and TRBJ2-7; 8 nucleotides line up with TRBD1. CDR1 and CDR2 (germline): SNHLY, FYNNEI. The CDR3 extends over 14 amino acids. V gave up 4 bases and J gave up 2 bases; unmatched junction bases: 4. The CDR3 coding sequence is TGTGCCAGCAGTGTCCAGACAGGGGCCTACGAGCAGTACTTC. This gives the protein CASSVQTGAYEQYF.

The CDR3 DNA reads TGCGCCAGCAGCTCTTGGACAGGGGGTTCTGAAAAACTGTTTTTT. Translation gives CASSSWTGGSEKLFF. This chain connects TRBV4-3 to TRBJ1-4, with 10 bases that match TRBD1. J lost 7 bases, V lost 5 bases, and 7 bases had no gene match. There are 15 residues in the CDR3. Germline CDR1 LGHNA, CDR2 YSLEER.

The V and J genes are TRBV4-2 and TRBJ2-5; TRBD1 matches 9 bases. The V and J ends lost 4 bases and 5 bases, in that order; junction bases with no gene match: 2. This CDR3 has 13 residues. Germline V gene sequence: CDR1 LGHNA, CDR2 YNFKEQ. CDR3 amino acids: CASSRGTGETQYF. The CDR3 DNA is TGTGCCAGCAGCCGCGGGACAGGGGAGACCCAGTACTTC.

The chain has TRBV15 and TRBJ1-4; D gene uncertain. The germline CDR1 and CDR2 sequences are LNHNV and YYDKDF (reference sequence). The V end was cut by 1 base, the J end by 5 bases, with 11 bases between. The CDR3 contains 15 residues. This chain's CDR3 is CATSRGDRVNEKLFF. In DNA form, the CDR3 reads TGTGCCACCAGCAGAGGCGATCGGGTCAATGAAAAACTGTTTTTT.

This rearrangement joins TRBV24-1 to TRBJ1-1; 9 bases are shared with TRBD1. V shed 2 bases, J shed 12 bases, and the junction held 6 bases outside the gene matches. The CDR3 consists of 13 residues. Germline assignment: CDR1 KGHDR and CDR2 SFDVKD. CDR3 bases: TGTGCCACCAGTGATTGGGGACAGGGAGTAACTTTCTTT. Protein: CATSDWGQGVTFF.

This clone was detected only a few times. The V gene is TRBV18, the J gene TRBJ2-1, with 7 nucleotides matching TRBD1. V trimming: 3 bases; J trimming: 4 bases; junction bases outside the gene matches: 6. The CDR3 sequence is 15 residues long. The germline CDR1 and CDR2 sequences are KGHSH and LQKENI. The CDR3 region is CASSPRQGPYNEQFF. CDR3 bases: TGTGCCAGCTCACCGCGACAGGGTCCTTACAATGAGCAGTTCTTC.

The chain combines TRBV7-6 with TRBJ1-6, with D perhaps TRBD1 (5 bases). This CDR3 has 14 residues. The V and J ends lost 5 bases and 4 bases respectively, with 9 bases between them. Germline assignment: CDR1 SGHVS and CDR2 FNYEAQ. The chain's CDR3 is CASSRQNYNSPLHF. The DNA for the CDR3 is TGTGCCAGCAGCCGACAGAATTATAATTCACCCCTCCACTTT.

This clone was observed a few times. The V gene is TRBV4-1, the J gene TRBJ2-5; 10 bases agree with TRBD2. CDR3 length: 17 amino acids. The germline gives CDR1 MGHRA, CDR2 YSYEKL. Trimming at V came to 3 bases and at J to 5 bases, leaving 12 bases not matched to a gene. Here the CDR3 reads CASSQPLLAGVGETQYF. The CDR3 DNA follows: TGCGCCAGCAGCCAGCCACTTCTAGCGGGAGTCGGTGAGACCCAGTACTTC.